This T cell receptor beta chain is from a study of patients and donors after allogeneic stem cell transplantation. TCRdb analysed the RT-PCR reads with MiXCR anew, one entry per CDR3 protein. Among over 350,000 distinct CDR3 sequences listed, 16% were seen once. In its sample, this clonotype was seen a few times. Germline CDR1 reads SEHNR; CDR2 reads FQNEAQ (reference sequence). V shed 4 bases and J shed 5 bases, with 12 bases lying between them. The CDR3 runs to 13 residues. The origin of this receptor is a human donor who was either an allogeneic HSCT recipient or a stem cell or donor lymphocyte infusion donor (not recorded which). It is not recorded whose cells these are; they may come from a transplant donor. This chain joins TRBV7-9 and TRBJ2-7; possible D gene TRBD2, 5 bases. Material: blood, either unsorted or a sorted T cell fraction (not recorded which). CDR3 amino acids: CASSSSHGDEQYF. For the CDR3, the DNA is TGTGCCAGCAGCTCCTCTCACGGGGACGAGCAGTACTTC.